The 29 T cell receptor beta chains given below trace back to one sample, sequenced in a study of blood T cell repertoires in COVID-19. Only in-frame clones appear in the TCRdb table, and some are missing; sequencing was by immunoSEQ multiplex PCR. The table lists about 32,000 clones, roughly 87% of them singletons. The sample taken for sequencing was peripheral blood. All receptors come from a man between 65 and 85 years old with active or convalescent COVID-19.

The CDR3 loop is CASSPGRAMTGELFF. Here the CDR3 DNA reads TGTGCCAGCAGCCCCGGGAGGGCCATGACCGGGGAGCTGTTTTTT. The V and J genes are TRBV14 and TRBJ2-2, with TRBD2 identical over 8 bases. V was clipped by 4 bases and J by 5 bases; unmatched bases: 6. CDR3 length: 15 residues. The germline V gene has CDR1 SGHDN and CDR2 FVKESK.

This chain links TRBV28 with TRBJ1-1; 8 nucleotides match TRBD1. The V segment lost 5 bases and the J segment 6 bases; nucleotides outside the gene matches: 14. CDR1 is MDHEN, CDR2 SYDVKM, per germline. The CDR3 consists of 16 residues. DNA for the CDR3: TGTGCCAGCAGTCAGATAGCAAACAGGGGGGATTCTGAAGCTTTCTTT. Translated: CASSQIANRGDSEAFF.

V gene TRBV2 combines with J gene TRBJ1-1, with TRBD1 as a possible D gene (6 bases). Trimming pared 6 bases from V and 3 bases from J, leaving 14 bases between. CDR1 is SNHLY, CDR2 FYNNEI, per germline. CDR3 length: 14 residues. CDR3 protein: CASSPVRGYTEAFF. In nucleotides, the CDR3 is TGTGCCAGCAGCCCTGTCAGGGGTTACACTGAAGCTTTCTTT.

J is TRBJ1-5 and V is TRBV19, with 8 positions matching TRBD1. V lost 6 bases, J lost 2 bases, and 6 bases stayed unmatched. Germline V gene sequence: CDR1 LNHDA, CDR2 SQIVND (reference sequence). This CDR3 contains 15 residues. The CDR3 DNA sequence: TGTGCCAGTAGGGACAGGGCACAAGGCAATCAGCCCCAGCATTTT. It specifies CASRDRAQGNQPQHF.

The V and J genes are TRBV6-5 and TRBJ1-1; no clear D. The CDR3 has 14 residues. Germline CDR1 and CDR2: MNHEY and SVGAGI. Deletions cut 0 bases from V and 2 bases from J, with 7 bases between. In nucleotides, the CDR3 is TGTGCCAGCAGTTACTCGGCGGTTAACACTGAAGCTTTCTTT. Amino acid sequence: CASSYSAVNTEAFF.

The chain recombines TRBV10-3 with TRBJ1-1; 7 nucleotides align to TRBD1. The CDR3 length is 15 residues. The V gene's germline CDR1 is ENHRY and CDR2 SYGVKD. The V segment lost 1 base and the J segment 1 base; nucleotides outside the gene matches: 3. CDR3 in DNA: TGTGCCATCAGTGAGTGGGACAGAAAGAACACTGAAGCTTTCTTT. This translates into CAISEWDRKNTEAFF.

The gene calls are TRBV27 and TRBJ2-2; TRBD1 matches 7 bases. CDR1 MNHEY and CDR2 SMNVEV come from the germline V gene (reference sequence). The CDR3 sequence is 14 residues long. The ends lost 6 bases at V and 6 bases at J; junction bases unmatched: 7. The CDR3 nucleotides are TGTGCCAGCAGGGTTAATCAGGGGGCCGGGGAGCTGTTTTTT. Protein product: CASRVNQGAGELFF.

This chain joins TRBV5-6 and TRBJ1-4, with D perhaps matching TRBD1 (6 bases). The V and J ends lost 2 bases and 8 bases respectively, with 13 bases between them. The CDR3 sequence is 14 residues long. From germline, CDR1 is SGHDT and CDR2 YYEEEE. The CDR3 spells CASSFLQGGEKLFF. The CDR3 nucleotides are TGTGCCAGCAGCTTTTTACAGGGTGGGGAAAAACTGTTTTTT.

The table lists this clone with a few counts. The genes are TRBV2 and TRBJ1-2; maybe TRBD1 (5 bases). Between the trimmed V and J ends, which lost 6 bases and 2 bases, there was a span of 13 bases. Germline lookup yields CDR1 SNHLY and CDR2 FYNNEI. The CDR3 loop spans 14 amino acids. The CDR3 sequence is CASSPAGRNYGYTF. In DNA form, the CDR3 reads TGTGCCAGCAGCCCTGCGGGACGGAACTATGGCTACACCTTC.

In its sample, this clone was seen a few times. This rearrangement joins TRBV5-1 to TRBJ1-1, with D possibly being TRBD1 (6 bases). The germline V gene encodes CDR1 SGHRS and CDR2 YFSETQ. Trimming shortened V by 4 bases and J by 6 bases, and 19 bases separated the two germline ends. This CDR3 has 15 residues. This CDR3 reads CASSRGQGLGAEAFF. The CDR3 DNA reads TGCGCCAGCAGCCGTGGGCAGGGGCTGGGTGCTGAAGCTTTCTTT. Complete variable domain (other parts from reference TRBV5-1 and TRBJ1-1): KAGVTQTPRYLIKTRGQQVTLSCSPISGHRSVSWYQQTPGQGLQFLFEYFSETQRNKGNFPGRFSGRQFSNSRSEMNVSTLELGDSALYLCASSRGQGLGAEAFFGQGTRLTVV.

The J gene is TRBJ1-1, the V gene TRBV28, with D uncertain. The germline V gene has CDR1 MDHEN and CDR2 SYDVKM. The CDR3 sequence is 16 residues long. Between the trimmed V and J ends, which lost 1 base and 4 bases, there was a span of 16 bases. CDR3 sequence reads: CASSLLSGLGSTEAFF. The DNA of the CDR3 is TGTGCCAGCAGTTTATTATCGGGGTTAGGGAGCACTGAAGCTTTCTTT.

CDR3 nucleotides: TGTGCCAGCAGCCTCGACTGGAACTCCTACGAGCAGTACTTC. The encoded protein is CASSLDWNSYEQYF. The chain recombines TRBV7-2 with TRBJ2-7; no definite D call. The germline CDR1 and CDR2 sequences are SGHTA and FQGNSA. The V end was cut by 5 bases, the J end by 0 bases, with 11 bases between. There are 14 residues in the CDR3.

Only one count was recorded for this clone. The V call is TRBV4-2, the J call TRBJ2-4; maybe TRBD2 (6 bases). The V gene lost 3 bases and the J gene lost 1 base, with 16 bases spanning the gap. Germline V CDR1 and CDR2: LGHNA, YNFKEQ. The CDR3 consists of 17 residues. The CDR3 DNA reads TGTGCCAGCAGCCAGGGCGGGGCTAGCCGGGCCAAAAACATTCAGTACTTC. Translated: CASSQGGASRAKNIQYF.

The chain recombines TRBV7-2 with TRBJ2-4; tentatively, D is TRBD1 (5 bases). Germline CDR1 is SGHTA and CDR2 is FQGNSA. There are 14 residues in the CDR3. Trimming removed 6 bases at V and 9 bases at J, with 18 bases between. Here the CDR3 reads CASSFRAHRGIQYF. In nucleotides, the CDR3 is TGTGCCAGCAGTTTCCGGGCCCATAGGGGCATTCAGTACTTC.

The genes are TRBV6-1 and TRBJ1-5, with D possibly being TRBD1 (6 bases). There are 14 residues in the CDR3. The germline V gene has CDR1 MNHNS and CDR2 SASEGT. With 2 bases removed from V and 3 bases from J, the gap between germline ends came to 8 bases. The CDR3 spells CASSEQGHNQPQHF. In DNA, the CDR3 is TGTGCCAGCAGTGAACAGGGACACAATCAGCCCCAGCATTTT.

V usage is TRBV19 and J usage is TRBJ1-1; D is possibly TRBD1 (5 bases). The germline V gene has CDR1 LNHDA and CDR2 SQIVND (reference sequence). CDR3 size: 13 residues. With 8 bases removed from V and 5 bases from J, the gap between germline ends came to 15 bases. The CDR3 DNA is TGTGCCAGTCAACCGGGACGGGGGACTGAAGCTTTCTTT. As protein: CASQPGRGTEAFF. The full variable domain, rest sourced from reference TRBV19 and TRBJ1-1, is DGGITQSPKYLFRKEGQNVTLSCEQNLNHDAMYWYRQDPGQGLRLIYYSQIVNDFQKGDIAEGYSVSREKKESFPLTVTSAQKNPTAFYLCASQPGRGTEAFFGQGTRLTVV.

The V gene is TRBV29-1, the J gene TRBJ1-2, with 12 nucleotides matching TRBD1. Per the germline V gene, CDR1 is SQVTM and CDR2 is ANQGSEA. The CDR3 is made up of 14 amino acids. J gave up 4 bases and V 6 bases, and 6 bases lay outside the gene matches. The CDR3 nucleotides read TGCAGCGTGACCCGGGGACAGGGGGCCTATGGCTACACCTTC. It encodes CSVTRGQGAYGYTF.

V gene TRBV18 combines with J gene TRBJ1-1, with D uncertain. The CDR3 is 13 residues long. The V end lost 1 base, the J end lost 5 bases, and 8 bases lay between the germline ends. Looked up from germline, CDR1 is KGHSH and CDR2 is LQKENI. CDR3 in amino acids: CASSPRAITEAFF. The CDR3 DNA reads TGTGCCAGCTCACCACGGGCCATTACTGAAGCTTTCTTT.

This clone was counted once. This chain links TRBV6-4 with TRBJ2-1, with 10 positions matching TRBD2. This CDR3 contains 14 residues. J gave up 7 bases and V 6 bases, and 6 bases lay outside the gene matches. In germline, CDR1 is MRHNA, CDR2 SNTAGT. CDR3 protein: CASSATSGINEQFF. The CDR3 DNA reads as TGTGCCAGCAGCGCCACTAGCGGGATAAATGAGCAGTTCTTC.

The chain is built from TRBV6-2 or TRBV6-3 and TRBJ1-2, with a possible D match to TRBD1 (5 bases). The CDR3 is made up of 15 amino acids. Trimming shortened V by 0 bases and J by 4 bases, and 12 bases separated the two germline ends. Germline CDR1 MNHEY, CDR2 SVGEGT. The CDR3, as DNA: TGTGCCAGCAGTTACTCCGTGACAGAAACCTATGGCTACACCTTC. Protein: CASSYSVTETYGYTF.

J is TRBJ1-2 and V is TRBV5-8; TRBD1 is a possible D gene (6 bases). Germline CDR1 is SGHTS and CDR2 is YDEGEE. CDR3 length: 15 amino acids. V lost 3 bases to trimming and J lost 7 bases, with 19 bases between them. The CDR3 nucleotides read TGTGCCAGCAGCTCGGGGGGCGCCGCAGGACGTGGCTACACCTTC. It codes for CASSSGGAAGRGYTF.

The sample holds a few counts of this clone. CDR3 sequence reads: CASSQRHGAFF. As DNA, the CDR3 is TGTGCCAGCAGCCAGAGGCACGGAGCTTTCTTT. The chain employs TRBV2 and TRBJ1-1; D gene unclear. Germline lookup yields CDR1 SNHLY and CDR2 FYNNEI. The ends were cut back, 6 bases at V and 10 bases at J, with 12 bases in the middle. CDR3 size: 11 residues.

This chain connects TRBV7-3 to TRBJ1-1; D possibly corresponds to TRBD1 (6 bases). The CDR3 totals 13 residues. In germline, CDR1 is SGHTA, CDR2 FQGTGA. Between the trimmed V and J ends, which lost 5 bases and 6 bases, there was a span of 13 bases. CDR3 sequence (DNA): TGTGCCAGCAGCCGTGTACAGGGATCTGAAGCTTTCTTT. Its protein product is CASSRVQGSEAFF.

This chain joins TRBV2 and TRBJ1-2, with D unclear. The V end was cut by 2 bases, the J end by 2 bases, with 6 bases between. This CDR3 contains 13 residues. In germline, CDR1 is SNHLY, CDR2 FYNNEI. CDR3 sequence reads: CASSENWNYGYTF. CDR3 nucleotides: TGTGCCAGCAGTGAAAACTGGAACTATGGCTACACCTTC. Looking up the rest from reference TRBV2 and TRBJ1-2 gives the full variable domain: EPEVTQTPSHQVTQMGQEVILRCVPISNHLYFYWYRQILGQKVEFLVSFYNNEISEKSEIFDDQFSVERPDGSNFTLKIRSTKLEDSAMYFCASSENWNYGYTFGSGTRLTVV.

The V and J genes are TRBV28 and TRBJ2-7, with 9 bases identical to TRBD1. The germline gives CDR1 MDHEN, CDR2 SYDVKM. V shed 3 bases and J 2 bases; nucleotides not matched to a gene: 8. The CDR3 is made up of 16 amino acids. The CDR3 loop is CASSLLTGGAPYEQYF. As DNA, the CDR3 is TGTGCCAGCAGTTTGTTAACAGGGGGCGCCCCCTACGAGCAGTACTTC.

The J gene is TRBJ2-3, the V gene TRBV7-9; TRBD2 agrees at 7 bases. This CDR3 has 15 residues. Trimming at V came to 4 bases and at J to 0 bases, leaving 4 bases not matched to a gene. Germline values: CDR1 SEHNR, CDR2 FQNEAQ (reference sequence). CDR3 sequence reads: CASSSTSVSTDTQYF. CDR3 nucleotide sequence: TGTGCCAGCAGCTCCACTAGCGTCAGCACAGATACGCAGTATTTT. Together with reference TRBV7-9 and TRBJ2-3, the CDR3 gives the full variable domain: DTGVSQNPRHKITKRGQNVTFRCDPISEHNRLYWYRQTLGQGPEFLTYFQNEAQLEKSRLLSDRFSAERPKGSFSTLEIQRTEQGDSAMYLCASSSTSVSTDTQYFGPGTRLTVL.

This clone was seen more than once but under ten times. The chain uses TRBV7-3 and TRBJ2-1; 11 bases are shared with TRBD2. Per germline, CDR1 SGHTA and CDR2 FQGTGA. CDR3 size: 17 residues. After removal of 2 bases from V and 8 bases from J, the junction contained 11 bases not matched to a gene. CDR3 protein: CASSLLASGGIQDEQFF. The CDR3 nucleotides read TGTGCCAGCAGCTTATTGGCTAGCGGGGGGATACAAGATGAGCAGTTCTTC.

This clone was seen just once. The chain joins TRBV5-1 to TRBJ2-5, with D possibly being TRBD2 (5 bases). Trimming stripped 2 bases from V and 3 bases from J, with 8 bases between. CDR3 length equals 13 residues. Germline-derived CDR1 and CDR2 are SGHRS and YFSETQ. The CDR3 sequence is CASSLSGEETQYF. The CDR3 DNA reads as TGCGCCAGCAGCTTATCCGGGGAAGAGACCCAGTACTTC. The whole variable domain, remainder taken from reference TRBV5-1 and TRBJ2-5, is KAGVTQTPRYLIKTRGQQVTLSCSPISGHRSVSWYQQTPGQGLQFLFEYFSETQRNKGNFPGRFSGRQFSNSRSEMNVSTLELGDSALYLCASSLSGEETQYFGPGTRLLVL.

V is TRBV5-5 and J is TRBJ1-5, with D maybe TRBD1 (5 bases). Trimming pared 3 bases from V and 0 bases from J, leaving 10 bases between. The V gene's germline CDR1 is SGHKS and CDR2 YYEKEE (reference sequence). The CDR3 loop spans 15 amino acids. The DNA for the CDR3 is TGTGCCAGCAGCTCCGGGACTAATAGCAATCAGCCCCAGCATTTT. It is translated as CASSSGTNSNQPQHF.